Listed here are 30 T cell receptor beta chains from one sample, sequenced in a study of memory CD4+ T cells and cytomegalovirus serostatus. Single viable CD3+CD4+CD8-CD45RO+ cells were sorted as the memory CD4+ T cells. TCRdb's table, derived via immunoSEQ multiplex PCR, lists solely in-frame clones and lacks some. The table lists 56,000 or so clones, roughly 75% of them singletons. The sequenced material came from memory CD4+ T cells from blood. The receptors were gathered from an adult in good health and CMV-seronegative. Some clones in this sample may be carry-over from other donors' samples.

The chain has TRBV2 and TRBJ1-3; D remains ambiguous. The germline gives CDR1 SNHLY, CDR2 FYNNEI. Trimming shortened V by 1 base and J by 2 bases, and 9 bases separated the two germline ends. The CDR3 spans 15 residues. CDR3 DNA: TGTGCCAGCAGTGAAGAAGGTACAGCTGGAAACACCATATATTTT. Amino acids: CASSEEGTAGNTIYF.

CDR3 protein: CASSLGTGTDTQYF. In nucleotides, the CDR3 is TGTGCCAGCTCACTTGGGACAGGGACAGATACGCAGTATTTT. This chain connects TRBV18 to TRBJ2-3, with TRBD1 identical over 9 bases. The V gene's germline CDR1 is KGHSH and CDR2 LQKENI. The CDR3 sequence is 14 residues long. J gave up 3 bases and V 4 bases, and 2 bases lay outside the gene matches.

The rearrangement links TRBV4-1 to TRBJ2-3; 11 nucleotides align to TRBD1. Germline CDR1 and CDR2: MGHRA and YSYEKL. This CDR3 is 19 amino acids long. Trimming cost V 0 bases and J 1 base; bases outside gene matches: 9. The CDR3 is CASSQDPDRGQEGTDTQYF. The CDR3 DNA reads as TGCGCCAGCAGCCAAGATCCGGACAGGGGGCAAGAGGGCACAGATACGCAGTATTTT.

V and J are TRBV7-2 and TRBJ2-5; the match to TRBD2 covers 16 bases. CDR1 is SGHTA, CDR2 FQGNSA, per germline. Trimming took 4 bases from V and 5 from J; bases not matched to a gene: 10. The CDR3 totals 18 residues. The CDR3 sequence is CASSYGTSGGAGLETQYF. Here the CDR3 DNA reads TGTGCCAGCAGCTACGGGACTAGCGGGGGGGCGGGCTTGGAGACCCAGTACTTC. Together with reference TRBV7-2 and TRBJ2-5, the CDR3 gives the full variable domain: GAGVSQSPSNKVTEKGKDVELRCDPISGHTALYWYRQSLGQGLEFLIYFQGNSAPDKSGLPSDRFSAERTGGSVSTLTIQRTQQEDSAVYLCASSYGTSGGAGLETQYFGPGTRLLVL.

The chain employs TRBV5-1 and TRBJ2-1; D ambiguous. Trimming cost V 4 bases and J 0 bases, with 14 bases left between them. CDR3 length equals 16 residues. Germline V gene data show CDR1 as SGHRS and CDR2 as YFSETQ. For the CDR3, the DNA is TGCGCCAGCAGCATTACACGACCCAGCTCCTACAATGAGCAGTTCTTC. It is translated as CASSITRPSSYNEQFF.

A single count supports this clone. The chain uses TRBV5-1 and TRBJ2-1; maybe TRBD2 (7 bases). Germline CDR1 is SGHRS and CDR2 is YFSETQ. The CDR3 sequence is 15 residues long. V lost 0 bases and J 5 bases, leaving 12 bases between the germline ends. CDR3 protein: CASSLEGGIDNEQFF. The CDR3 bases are TGCGCCAGCAGCTTGGAGGGGGGGATCGACAATGAGCAGTTCTTC.

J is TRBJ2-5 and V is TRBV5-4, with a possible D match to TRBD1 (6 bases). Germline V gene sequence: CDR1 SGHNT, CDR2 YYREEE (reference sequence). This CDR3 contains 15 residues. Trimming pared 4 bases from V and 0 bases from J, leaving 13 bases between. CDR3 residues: CASSVRRGYQETQYF. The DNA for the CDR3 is TGTGCCAGCAGCGTACGCAGGGGCTACCAAGAGACCCAGTACTTC.

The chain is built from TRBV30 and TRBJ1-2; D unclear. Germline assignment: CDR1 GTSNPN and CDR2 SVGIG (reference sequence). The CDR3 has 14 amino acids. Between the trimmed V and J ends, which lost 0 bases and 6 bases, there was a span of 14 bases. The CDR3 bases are TGTGCCTGGAGTGTACTCCCCGGAGGGAATGGCTACACCTTC. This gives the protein CAWSVLPGGNGYTF.

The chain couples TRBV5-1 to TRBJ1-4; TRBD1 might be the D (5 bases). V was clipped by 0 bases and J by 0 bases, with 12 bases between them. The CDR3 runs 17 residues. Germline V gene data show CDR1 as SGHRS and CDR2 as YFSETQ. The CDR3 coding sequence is TGCGCCAGCAGCTTGGATCCGGGGGTTGCAACTAATGAAAAACTGTTTTTT. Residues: CASSLDPGVATNEKLFF.

Here the CDR3 reads CAIRQGSYNEQFF. CDR3 sequence (DNA): TGTGCCATCAGACAGGGGTCTTACAATGAGCAGTTCTTC. This chain links TRBV10-3 with TRBJ2-1; 7 bases line up with TRBD1. This CDR3 is 13 amino acids long. Germline V gives CDR1 ENHRY, CDR2 SYGVKD. Trimming removed 6 bases from V and 4 bases from J; junction bases left unmatched: 3.

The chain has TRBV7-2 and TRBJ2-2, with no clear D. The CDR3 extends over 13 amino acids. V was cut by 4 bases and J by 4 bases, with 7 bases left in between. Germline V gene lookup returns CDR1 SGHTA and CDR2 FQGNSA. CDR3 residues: CASSSLVTGELFF. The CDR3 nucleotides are TGTGCCAGCAGCTCCCTTGTCACCGGGGAGCTGTTTTTT. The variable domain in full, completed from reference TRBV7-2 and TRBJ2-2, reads GAGVSQSPSNKVTEKGKDVELRCDPISGHTALYWYRQSLGQGLEFLIYFQGNSAPDKSGLPSDRFSAERTGGSVSTLTIQRTQQEDSAVYLCASSSLVTGELFFGEGSRLTVL.

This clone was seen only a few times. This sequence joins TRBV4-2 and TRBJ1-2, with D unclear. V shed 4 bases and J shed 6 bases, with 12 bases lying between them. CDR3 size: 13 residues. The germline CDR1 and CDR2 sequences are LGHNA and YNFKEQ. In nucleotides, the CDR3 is TGTGCCAGCAGCCCCTCCCTGACGGATGGCTACACCTTC. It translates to CASSPSLTDGYTF.

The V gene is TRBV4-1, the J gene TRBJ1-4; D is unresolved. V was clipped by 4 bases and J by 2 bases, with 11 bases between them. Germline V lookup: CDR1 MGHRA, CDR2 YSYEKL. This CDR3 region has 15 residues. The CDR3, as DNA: TGCGCCAGCAGCCGCAGTCTGGTCACTAATGAAAAACTGTTTTTT. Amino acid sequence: CASSRSLVTNEKLFF.

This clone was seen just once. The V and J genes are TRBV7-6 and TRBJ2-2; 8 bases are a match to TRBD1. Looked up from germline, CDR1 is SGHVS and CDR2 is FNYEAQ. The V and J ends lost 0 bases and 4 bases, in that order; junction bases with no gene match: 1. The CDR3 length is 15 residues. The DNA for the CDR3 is TGTGCCAGCAGCTTAGCACAGGGGGGCACCGGGGAGCTGTTTTTT. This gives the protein CASSLAQGGTGELFF.

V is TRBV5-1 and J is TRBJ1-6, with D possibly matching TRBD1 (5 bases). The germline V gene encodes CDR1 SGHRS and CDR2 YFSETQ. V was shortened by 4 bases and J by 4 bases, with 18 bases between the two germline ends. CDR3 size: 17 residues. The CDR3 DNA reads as TGCGCCAGCAGCCCTGGGACCACGGGCTCGTATAATTCACCCCTCCACTTT. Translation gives CASSPGTTGSYNSPLHF.

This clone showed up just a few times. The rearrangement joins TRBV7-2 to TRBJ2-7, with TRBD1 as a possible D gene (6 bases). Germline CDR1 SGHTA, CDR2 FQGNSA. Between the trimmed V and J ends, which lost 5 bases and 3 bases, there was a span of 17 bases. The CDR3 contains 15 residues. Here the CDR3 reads CASSRLLGADYEQYF. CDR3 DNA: TGTGCCAGCAGCCGTCTTTTGGGGGCCGACTACGAGCAGTACTTC.

Here the CDR3 reads CASSGTSGSDPGELFF. The DNA of the CDR3 is TGTGCCAGCAGTGGCACTAGCGGGAGTGACCCCGGGGAGCTGTTTTTT. This chain connects TRBV6-4 to TRBJ2-2; 11 positions match TRBD2. J was trimmed by 6 bases and V by 4 bases; bases with no gene match: 7. Per the germline V gene, CDR1 is MRHNA and CDR2 is SNTAGT. This CDR3 spans 16 amino acids.

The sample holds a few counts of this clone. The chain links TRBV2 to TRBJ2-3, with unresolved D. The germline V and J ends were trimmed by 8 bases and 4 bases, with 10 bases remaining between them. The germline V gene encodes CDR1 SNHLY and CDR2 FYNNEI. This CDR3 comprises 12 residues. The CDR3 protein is CASRFVSDTQYF. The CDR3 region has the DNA TGTGCCAGCCGTTTCGTGTCAGATACGCAGTATTTT.

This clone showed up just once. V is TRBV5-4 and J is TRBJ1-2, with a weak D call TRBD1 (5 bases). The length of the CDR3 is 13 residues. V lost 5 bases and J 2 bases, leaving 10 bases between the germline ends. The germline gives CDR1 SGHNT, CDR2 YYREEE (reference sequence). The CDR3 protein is CASSRDGNYGYTF. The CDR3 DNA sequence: TGTGCCAGCAGTAGGGACGGGAACTATGGCTACACCTTC.

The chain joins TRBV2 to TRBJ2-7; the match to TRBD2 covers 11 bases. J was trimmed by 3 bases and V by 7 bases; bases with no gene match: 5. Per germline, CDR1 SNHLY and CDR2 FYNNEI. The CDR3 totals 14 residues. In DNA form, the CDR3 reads TGTGCCAGCAACCCCGGGACTAGCGGCTACGAGCAGTACTTC. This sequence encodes CASNPGTSGYEQYF.

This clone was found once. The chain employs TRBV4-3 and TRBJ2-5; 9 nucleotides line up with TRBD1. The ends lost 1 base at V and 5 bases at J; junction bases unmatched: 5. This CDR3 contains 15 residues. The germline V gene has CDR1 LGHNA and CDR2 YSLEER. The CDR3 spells CASSQGWTGVETQYF. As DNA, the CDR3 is TGCGCCAGCAGCCAAGGATGGACAGGGGTGGAGACCCAGTACTTC.

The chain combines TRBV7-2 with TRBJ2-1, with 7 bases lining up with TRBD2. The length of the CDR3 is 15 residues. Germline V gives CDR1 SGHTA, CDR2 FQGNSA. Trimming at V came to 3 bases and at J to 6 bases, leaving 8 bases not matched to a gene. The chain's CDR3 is CASSFVAGRGNEQFF. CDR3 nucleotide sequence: TGTGCCAGCAGCTTTGTAGCGGGTCGCGGCAATGAGCAGTTCTTC.

For the CDR3, the DNA is TGTGCCAGCAGTGAAGAACAGGGATCCTACAATGAGCAGTTCTTC. Its protein product is CASSEEQGSYNEQFF. The chain has TRBV6-4 and TRBJ2-1; possibly TRBD1 for D (6 bases). This CDR3 contains 15 residues. Germline V CDR1 and CDR2: MRHNA, SNTAGT. With 3 bases removed from V and 1 base from J, the gap between germline ends came to 10 bases.

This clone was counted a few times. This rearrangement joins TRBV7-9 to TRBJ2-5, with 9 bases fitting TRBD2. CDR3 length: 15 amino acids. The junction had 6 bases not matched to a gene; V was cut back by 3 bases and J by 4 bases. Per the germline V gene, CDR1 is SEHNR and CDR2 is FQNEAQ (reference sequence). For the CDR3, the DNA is TGTGCCAGCAGCTTGGCGGGAGGGCCCACAGAGACCCAGTACTTC. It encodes CASSLAGGPTETQYF.

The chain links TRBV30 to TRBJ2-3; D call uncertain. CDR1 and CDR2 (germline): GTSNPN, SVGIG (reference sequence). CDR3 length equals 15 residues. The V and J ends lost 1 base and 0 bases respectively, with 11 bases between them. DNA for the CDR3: TGTGCCTGGAGTGAACCCTCGGACAGCACAGATACGCAGTATTTT. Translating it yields CAWSEPSDSTDTQYF. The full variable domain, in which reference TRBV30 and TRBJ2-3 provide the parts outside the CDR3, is SQTIHQWPATLVQPVGSPLSLECTVEGTSNPNLYWYRQAAGRGLQLLFYSVGIGQISSEVPQNLSASRPQDRQFILSSKKLLLSDSGFYLCAWSEPSDSTDTQYFGPGTRLTVL.

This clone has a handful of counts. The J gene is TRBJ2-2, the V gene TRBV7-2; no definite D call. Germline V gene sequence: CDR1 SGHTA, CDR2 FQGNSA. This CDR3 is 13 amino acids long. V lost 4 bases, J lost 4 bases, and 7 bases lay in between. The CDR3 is CASSSPRTGELFF. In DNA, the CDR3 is TGTGCCAGCAGCTCCCCCCGCACCGGGGAGCTGTTTTTT.

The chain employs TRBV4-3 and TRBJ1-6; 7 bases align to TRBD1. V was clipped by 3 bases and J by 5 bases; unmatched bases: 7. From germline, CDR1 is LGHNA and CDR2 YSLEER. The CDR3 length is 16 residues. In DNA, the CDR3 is TGCGCCAGCAGCCAGGAACCGACAGGGCATAATTCACCCCTCCACTTT. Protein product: CASSQEPTGHNSPLHF.

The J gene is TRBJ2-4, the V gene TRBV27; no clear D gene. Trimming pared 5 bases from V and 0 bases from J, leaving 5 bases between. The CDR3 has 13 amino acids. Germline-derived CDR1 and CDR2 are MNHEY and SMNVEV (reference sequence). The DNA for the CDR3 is TGTGCCAGCAGTCCCTTAGCCAAAAACATTCAGTACTTC. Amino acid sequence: CASSPLAKNIQYF.

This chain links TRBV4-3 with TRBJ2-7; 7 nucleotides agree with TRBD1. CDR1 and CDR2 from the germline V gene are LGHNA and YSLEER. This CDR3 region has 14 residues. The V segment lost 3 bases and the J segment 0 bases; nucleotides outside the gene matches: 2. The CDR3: CASSHRDSSYEQYF. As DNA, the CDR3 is TGCGCCAGCAGCCATAGGGACAGCTCCTACGAGCAGTACTTC.

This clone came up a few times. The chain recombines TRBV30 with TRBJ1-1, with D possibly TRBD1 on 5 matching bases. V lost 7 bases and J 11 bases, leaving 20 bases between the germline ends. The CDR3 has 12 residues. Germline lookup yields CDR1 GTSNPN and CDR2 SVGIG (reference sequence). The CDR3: CASQARVGEAFF. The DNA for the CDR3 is TGTGCCTCTCAGGCCAGGGTGGGTGAGGCTTTCTTT.